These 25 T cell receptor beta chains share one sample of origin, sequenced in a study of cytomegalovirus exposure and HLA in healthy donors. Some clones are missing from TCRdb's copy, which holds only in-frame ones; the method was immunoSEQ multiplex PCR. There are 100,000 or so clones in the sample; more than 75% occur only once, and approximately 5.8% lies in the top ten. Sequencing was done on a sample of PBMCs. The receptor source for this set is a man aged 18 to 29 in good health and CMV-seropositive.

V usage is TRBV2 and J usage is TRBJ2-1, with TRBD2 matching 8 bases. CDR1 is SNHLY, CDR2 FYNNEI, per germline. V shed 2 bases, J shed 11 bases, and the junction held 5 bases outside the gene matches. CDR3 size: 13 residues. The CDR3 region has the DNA TGTGCCAGCAGTGAAACTAGTAGCGGGAAGCAGTTCTTC. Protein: CASSETSSGKQFF.

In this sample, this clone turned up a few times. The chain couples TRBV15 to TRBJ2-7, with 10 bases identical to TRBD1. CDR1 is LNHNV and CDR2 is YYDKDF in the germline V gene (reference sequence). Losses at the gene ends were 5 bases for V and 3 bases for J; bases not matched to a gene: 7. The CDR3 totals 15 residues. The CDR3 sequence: CATSEGQGKGYEQYF. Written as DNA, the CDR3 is TGTGCCACCAGCGAGGGACAGGGGAAGGGCTACGAGCAGTACTTC.

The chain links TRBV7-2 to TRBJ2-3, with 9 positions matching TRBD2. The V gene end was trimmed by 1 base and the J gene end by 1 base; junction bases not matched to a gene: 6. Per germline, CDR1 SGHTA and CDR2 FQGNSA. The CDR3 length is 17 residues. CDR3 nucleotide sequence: TGTGCCAGCAGCTTAGTTGCGGGGGGGCGGGGCACAGATACGCAGTATTTT. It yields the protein CASSLVAGGRGTDTQYF. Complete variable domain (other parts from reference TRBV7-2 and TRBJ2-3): GAGVSQSPSNKVTEKGKDVELRCDPISGHTALYWYRQSLGQGLEFLIYFQGNSAPDKSGLPSDRFSAERTGGSVSTLTIQRTQQEDSAVYLCASSLVAGGRGTDTQYFGPGTRLTVL.

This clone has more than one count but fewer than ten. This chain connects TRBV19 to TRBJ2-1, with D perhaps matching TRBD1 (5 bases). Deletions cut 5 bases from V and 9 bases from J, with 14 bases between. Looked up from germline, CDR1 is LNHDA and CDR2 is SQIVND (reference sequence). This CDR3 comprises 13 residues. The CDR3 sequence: CASSHPAGLEQFF. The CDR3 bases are TGTGCCAGTAGTCACCCTGCAGGGCTTGAGCAGTTCTTC.

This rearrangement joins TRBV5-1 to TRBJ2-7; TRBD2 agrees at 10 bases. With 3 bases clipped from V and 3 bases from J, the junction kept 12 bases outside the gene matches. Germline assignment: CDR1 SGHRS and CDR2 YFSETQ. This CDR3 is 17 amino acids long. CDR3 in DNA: TGCGCCAGCAGCTATCGACCCGTAGCGGGGGGCTACTACGAGCAGTACTTC. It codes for CASSYRPVAGGYYEQYF. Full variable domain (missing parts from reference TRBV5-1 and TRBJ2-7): KAGVTQTPRYLIKTRGQQVTLSCSPISGHRSVSWYQQTPGQGLQFLFEYFSETQRNKGNFPGRFSGRQFSNSRSEMNVSTLELGDSALYLCASSYRPVAGGYYEQYFGPGTRLTVT.

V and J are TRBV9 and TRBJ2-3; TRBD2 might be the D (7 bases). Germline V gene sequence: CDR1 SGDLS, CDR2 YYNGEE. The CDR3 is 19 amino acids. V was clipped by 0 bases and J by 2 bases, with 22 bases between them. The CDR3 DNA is TGTGCCAGCAGCGTAGGATGGAGGGGGGGGCCAGGATACACAGATACGCAGTATTTT. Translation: CASSVGWRGGPGYTDTQYF.

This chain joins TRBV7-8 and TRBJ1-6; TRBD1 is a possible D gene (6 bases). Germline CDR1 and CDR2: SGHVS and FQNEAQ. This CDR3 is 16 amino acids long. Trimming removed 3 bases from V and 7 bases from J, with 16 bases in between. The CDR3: CASSFLDSSKNSPLHF. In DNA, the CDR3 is TGTGCCAGCAGCTTCCTGGACAGCTCGAAAAATTCACCCCTCCACTTT.

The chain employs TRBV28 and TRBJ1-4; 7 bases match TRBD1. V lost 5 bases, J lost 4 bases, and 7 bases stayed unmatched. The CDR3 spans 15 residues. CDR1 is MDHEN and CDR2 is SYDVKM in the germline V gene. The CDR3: CASSVQGRLNEKLFF. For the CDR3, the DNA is TGTGCCAGCAGTGTACAGGGGCGACTTAATGAAAAACTGTTTTTT.

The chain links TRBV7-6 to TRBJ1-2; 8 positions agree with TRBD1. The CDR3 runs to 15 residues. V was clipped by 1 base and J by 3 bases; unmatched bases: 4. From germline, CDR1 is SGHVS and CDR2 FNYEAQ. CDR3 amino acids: CASSLGPDRDYGYTF. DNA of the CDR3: TGTGCCAGCAGCTTAGGGCCGGACAGGGACTATGGCTACACCTTC.

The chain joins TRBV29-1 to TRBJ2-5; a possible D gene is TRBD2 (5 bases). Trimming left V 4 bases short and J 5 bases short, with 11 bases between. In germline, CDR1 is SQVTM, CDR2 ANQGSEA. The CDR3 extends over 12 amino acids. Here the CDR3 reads CSVGPSGETQYF. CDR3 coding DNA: TGCAGCGTTGGCCCGTCGGGGGAGACCCAGTACTTC.

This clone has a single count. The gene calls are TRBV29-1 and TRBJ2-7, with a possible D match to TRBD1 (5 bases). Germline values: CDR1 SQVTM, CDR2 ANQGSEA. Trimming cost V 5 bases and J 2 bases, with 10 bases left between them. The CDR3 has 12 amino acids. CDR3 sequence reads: CSVLDRPYEQYF. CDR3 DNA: TGCAGCGTTCTTGACAGACCCTACGAGCAGTACTTC.

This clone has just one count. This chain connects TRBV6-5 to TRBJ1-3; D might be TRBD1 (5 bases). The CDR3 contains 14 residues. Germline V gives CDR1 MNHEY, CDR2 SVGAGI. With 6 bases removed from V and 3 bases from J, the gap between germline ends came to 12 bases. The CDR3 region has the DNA TGTGCCAGCAGCTCCCCGGGACTTGGAAACACCATATATTTT. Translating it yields CASSSPGLGNTIYF.

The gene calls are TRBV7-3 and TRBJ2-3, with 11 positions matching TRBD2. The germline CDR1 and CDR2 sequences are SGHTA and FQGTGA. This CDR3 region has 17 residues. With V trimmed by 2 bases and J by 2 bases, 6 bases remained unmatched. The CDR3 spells CASSLGSGRDVTDTQYF. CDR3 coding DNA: TGTGCCAGCAGCTTAGGTAGCGGGAGGGATGTCACAGATACGCAGTATTTT.

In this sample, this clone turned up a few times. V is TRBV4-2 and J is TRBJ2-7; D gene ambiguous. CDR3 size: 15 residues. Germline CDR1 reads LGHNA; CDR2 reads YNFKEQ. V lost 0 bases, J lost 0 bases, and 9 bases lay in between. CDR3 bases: TGTGCCAGCAGCCAAGACTTTTTCGTCTCCTACGAGCAGTACTTC. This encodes CASSQDFFVSYEQYF.

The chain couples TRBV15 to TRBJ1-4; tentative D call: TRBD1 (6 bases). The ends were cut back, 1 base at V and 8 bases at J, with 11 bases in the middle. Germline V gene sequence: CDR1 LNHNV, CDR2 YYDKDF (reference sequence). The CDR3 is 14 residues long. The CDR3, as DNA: TGTGCCACCAGCAGAGTTGCGGGGGGCGAAAAACTGTTTTTT. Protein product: CATSRVAGGEKLFF.

CDR3 sequence (DNA): TGCAGCCCCGAAGAGGGTGGCACTGAAGCTTTCTTT. This encodes CSPEEGGTEAFF. V gene TRBV29-1 combines with J gene TRBJ1-1, with D unclear. V dropped 8 bases and J dropped 4 bases, with 14 bases sitting between them. Germline assignment: CDR1 SQVTM and CDR2 ANQGSEA. This CDR3 has 12 residues.

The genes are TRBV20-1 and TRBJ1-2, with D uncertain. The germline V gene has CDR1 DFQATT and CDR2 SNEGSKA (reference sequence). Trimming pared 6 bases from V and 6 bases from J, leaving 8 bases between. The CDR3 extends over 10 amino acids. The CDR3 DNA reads TGCAGTGCCACTATAAATGGCTACACCTTC. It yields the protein CSATINGYTF.

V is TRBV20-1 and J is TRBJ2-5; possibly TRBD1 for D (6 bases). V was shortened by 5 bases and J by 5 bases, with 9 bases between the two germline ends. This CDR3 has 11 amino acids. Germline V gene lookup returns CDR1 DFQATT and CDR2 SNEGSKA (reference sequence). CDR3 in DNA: TGCAGTGCTCCTCAGGGGGAGACCCAGTACTTC. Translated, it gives CSAPQGETQYF.

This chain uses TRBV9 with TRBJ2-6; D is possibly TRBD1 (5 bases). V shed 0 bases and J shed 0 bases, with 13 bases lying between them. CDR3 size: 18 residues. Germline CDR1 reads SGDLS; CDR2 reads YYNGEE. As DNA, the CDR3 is TGTGCCAGCAGCGTAGGGGGCAGGATAGGCTCTGGGGCCAACGTCCTGACTTTC. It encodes CASSVGGRIGSGANVLTF.

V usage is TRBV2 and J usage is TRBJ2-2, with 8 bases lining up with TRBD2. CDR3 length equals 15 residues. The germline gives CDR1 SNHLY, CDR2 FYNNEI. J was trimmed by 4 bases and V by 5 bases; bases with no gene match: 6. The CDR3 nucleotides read TGTGCCAGCAGTCTTGGACTAGCCCCCACCGGGGAGCTGTTTTTT. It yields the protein CASSLGLAPTGELFF.

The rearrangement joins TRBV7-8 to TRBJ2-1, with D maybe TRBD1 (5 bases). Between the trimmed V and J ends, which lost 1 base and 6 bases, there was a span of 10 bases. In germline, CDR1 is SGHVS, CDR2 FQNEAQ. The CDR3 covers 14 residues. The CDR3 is CASSLDRGRNEQFF. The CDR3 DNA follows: TGTGCCAGCAGCTTAGATAGGGGCCGCAATGAGCAGTTCTTC.

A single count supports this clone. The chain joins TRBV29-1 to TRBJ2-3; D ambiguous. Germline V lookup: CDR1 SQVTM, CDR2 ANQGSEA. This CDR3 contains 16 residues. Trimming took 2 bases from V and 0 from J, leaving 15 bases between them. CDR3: CSVELARVASTDTQYF. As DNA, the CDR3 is TGCAGCGTTGAACTTGCTCGGGTAGCTAGCACAGATACGCAGTATTTT.

The CDR3 protein is CASSPGQGLLGGTEAFF. CDR3 bases: TGCGCCAGCTCCCCCGGACAGGGATTACTGGGTGGCACTGAAGCTTTCTTT. This rearrangement joins TRBV4-1 to TRBJ1-1, with TRBD1 matching 8 bases. The V and J ends lost 8 bases and 4 bases, in that order; junction bases with no gene match: 18. This CDR3 has 17 residues. Per germline, CDR1 MGHRA and CDR2 YSYEKL.

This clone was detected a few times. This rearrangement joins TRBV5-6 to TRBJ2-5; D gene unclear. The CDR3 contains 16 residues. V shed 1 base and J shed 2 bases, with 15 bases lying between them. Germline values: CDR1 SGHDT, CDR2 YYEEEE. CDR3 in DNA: TGTGCCAGCAGCTTGTTTCCAACAGATAGACAAGAGACCCAGTACTTC. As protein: CASSLFPTDRQETQYF. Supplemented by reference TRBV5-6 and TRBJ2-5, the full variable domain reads DAGVTQSPTHLIKTRGQQVTLRCSPKSGHDTVSWYQQALGQGPQFIFQYYEEEERQRGNFPDRFSGHQFPNYSSELNVNALLLGDSALYLCASSLFPTDRQETQYFGPGTRLLVL.

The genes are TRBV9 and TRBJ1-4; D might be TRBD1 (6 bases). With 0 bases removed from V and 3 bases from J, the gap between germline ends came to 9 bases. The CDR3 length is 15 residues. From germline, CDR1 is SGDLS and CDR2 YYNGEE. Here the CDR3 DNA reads TGTGCCAGCAGCGTAGGGGACACCTCTAATGAAAAACTGTTTTTT. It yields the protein CASSVGDTSNEKLFF.